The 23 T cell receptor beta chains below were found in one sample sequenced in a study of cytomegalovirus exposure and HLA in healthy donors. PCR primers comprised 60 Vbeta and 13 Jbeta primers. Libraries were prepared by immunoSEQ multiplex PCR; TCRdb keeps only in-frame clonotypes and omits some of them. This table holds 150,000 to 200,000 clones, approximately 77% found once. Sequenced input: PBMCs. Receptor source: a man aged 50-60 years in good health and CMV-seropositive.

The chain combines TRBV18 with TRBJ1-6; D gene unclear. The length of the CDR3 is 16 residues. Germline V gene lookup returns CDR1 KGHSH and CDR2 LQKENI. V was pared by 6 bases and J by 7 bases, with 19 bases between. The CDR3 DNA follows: TGTGCCAGCTCGCCTAGCCCCCGGACTGACAATTCACCCCTCCACTTT. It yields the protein CASSPSPRTDNSPLHF. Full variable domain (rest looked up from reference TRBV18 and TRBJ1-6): NAGVMQNPRHLVRRRGQEARLRCSPMKGHSHVYWYRQLPEEGLKFMVYLQKENIIDESGMPKERFSAEFPKEGPSILRIQQVVRGDSAAYFCASSPSPRTDNSPLHFGNGTRLTVT.

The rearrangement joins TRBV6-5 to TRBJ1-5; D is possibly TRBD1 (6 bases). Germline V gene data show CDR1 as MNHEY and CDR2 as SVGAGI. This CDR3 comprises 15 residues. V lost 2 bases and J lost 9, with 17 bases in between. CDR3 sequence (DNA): TGTGCCAGCAGTTACCCCGCGGGGGGCTTGGTGCCCCAGCATTTT. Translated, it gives CASSYPAGGLVPQHF.

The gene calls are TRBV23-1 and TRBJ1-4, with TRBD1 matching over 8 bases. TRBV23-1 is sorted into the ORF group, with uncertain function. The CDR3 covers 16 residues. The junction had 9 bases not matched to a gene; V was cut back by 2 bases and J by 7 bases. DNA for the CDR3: TGCGCCAGCAGTCAAAGGACAGGGAGGGGAAGTGAAAAACTGTTTTTT. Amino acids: CASSQRTGRGSEKLFF.

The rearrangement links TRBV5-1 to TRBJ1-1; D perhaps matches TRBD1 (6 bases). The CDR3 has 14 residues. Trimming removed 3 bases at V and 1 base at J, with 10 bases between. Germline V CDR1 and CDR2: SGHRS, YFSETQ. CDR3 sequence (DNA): TGCGCCAGCAGCTGGATGACAGGGAACACTGAAGCTTTCTTT. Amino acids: CASSWMTGNTEAFF.

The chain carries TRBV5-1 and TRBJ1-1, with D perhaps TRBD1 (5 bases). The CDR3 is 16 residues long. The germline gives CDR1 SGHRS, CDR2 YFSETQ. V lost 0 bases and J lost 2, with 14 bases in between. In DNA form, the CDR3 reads TGCGCCAGCAGCTTGGCCCCAGTAGGGGCAAACACTGAAGCTTTCTTT. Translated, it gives CASSLAPVGANTEAFF. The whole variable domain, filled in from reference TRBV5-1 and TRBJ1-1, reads KAGVTQTPRYLIKTRGQQVTLSCSPISGHRSVSWYQQTPGQGLQFLFEYFSETQRNKGNFPGRFSGRQFSNSRSEMNVSTLELGDSALYLCASSLAPVGANTEAFFGQGTRLTVV.

The CDR3 DNA sequence: TGTGCCAGCAGCTCACCGACAGGATCCTCCTACGAGCAGTACTTC. It translates to CASSSPTGSSYEQYF. V is TRBV7-9 and J is TRBJ2-5, with a tentative D call TRBD1 (6 bases). The J call is doubtful: the DNA matches TRBJ2-7 better. The CDR3 is made up of 15 amino acids. Germline-derived CDR1 and CDR2 are SEHNR and FQNEAQ (reference sequence).

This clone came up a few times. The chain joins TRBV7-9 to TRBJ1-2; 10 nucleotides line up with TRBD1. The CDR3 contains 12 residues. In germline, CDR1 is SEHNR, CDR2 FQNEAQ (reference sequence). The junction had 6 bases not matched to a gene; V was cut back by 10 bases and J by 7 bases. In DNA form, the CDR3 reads TGTGCCACTCCCCGGGACAGGGGTGGCTACACCTTC. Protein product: CATPRDRGGYTF.

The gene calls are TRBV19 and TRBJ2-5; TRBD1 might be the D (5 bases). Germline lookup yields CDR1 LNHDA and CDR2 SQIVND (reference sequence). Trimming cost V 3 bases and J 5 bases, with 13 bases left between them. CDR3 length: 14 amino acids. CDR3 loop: CASSILGARETQYF. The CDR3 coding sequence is TGTGCCAGTAGTATCTTAGGGGCCCGGGAGACCCAGTACTTC.

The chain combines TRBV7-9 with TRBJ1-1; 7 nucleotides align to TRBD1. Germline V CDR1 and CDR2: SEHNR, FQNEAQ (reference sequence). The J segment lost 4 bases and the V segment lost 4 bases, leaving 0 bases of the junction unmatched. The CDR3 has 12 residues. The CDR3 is CASSSGGTEAFF. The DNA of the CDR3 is TGTGCCAGCAGCTCAGGGGGCACTGAAGCTTTCTTT.

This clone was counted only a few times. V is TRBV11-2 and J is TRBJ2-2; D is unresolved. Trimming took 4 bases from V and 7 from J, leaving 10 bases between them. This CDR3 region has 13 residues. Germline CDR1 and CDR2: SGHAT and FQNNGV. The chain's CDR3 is CASSSRSDGELFF. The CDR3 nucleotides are TGTGCCAGCAGCTCCCGCTCAGACGGGGAGCTGTTTTTT.

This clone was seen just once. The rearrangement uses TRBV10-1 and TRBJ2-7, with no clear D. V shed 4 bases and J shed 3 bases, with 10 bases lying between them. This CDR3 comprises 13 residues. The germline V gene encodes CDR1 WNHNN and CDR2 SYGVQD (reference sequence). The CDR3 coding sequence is TGCGCCAGCAGTGCTAGACCGAACTACGAGCAGTACTTC. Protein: CASSARPNYEQYF.

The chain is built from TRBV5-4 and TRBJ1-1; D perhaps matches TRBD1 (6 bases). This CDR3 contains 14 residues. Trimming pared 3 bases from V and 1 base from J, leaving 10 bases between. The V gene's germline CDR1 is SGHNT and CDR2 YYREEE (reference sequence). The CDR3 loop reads CASSYGQQNTEAFF. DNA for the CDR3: TGTGCCAGCAGCTACGGACAGCAGAACACTGAAGCTTTCTTT.

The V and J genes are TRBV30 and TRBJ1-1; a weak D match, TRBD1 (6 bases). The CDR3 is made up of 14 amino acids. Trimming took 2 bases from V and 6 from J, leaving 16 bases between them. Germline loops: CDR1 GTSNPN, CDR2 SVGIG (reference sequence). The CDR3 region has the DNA TGTGCCTGGAGTACACTTCCAGACAGGTCTGAAGCTTTCTTT. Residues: CAWSTLPDRSEAFF.

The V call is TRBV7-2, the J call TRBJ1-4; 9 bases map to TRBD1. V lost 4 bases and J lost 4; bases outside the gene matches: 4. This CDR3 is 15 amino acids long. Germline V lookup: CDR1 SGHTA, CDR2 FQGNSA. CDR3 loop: CASSSRQGVNEKLFF. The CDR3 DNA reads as TGTGCCAGCAGCTCCAGACAGGGGGTTAATGAAAAACTGTTTTTT.

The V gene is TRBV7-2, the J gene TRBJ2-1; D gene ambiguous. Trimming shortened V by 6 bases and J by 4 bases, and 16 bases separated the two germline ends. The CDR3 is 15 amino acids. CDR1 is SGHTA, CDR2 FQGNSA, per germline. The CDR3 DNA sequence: TGTGCCAGCAGACCCTGGTCCTATGCTTACAATGAGCAGTTCTTC. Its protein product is CASRPWSYAYNEQFF. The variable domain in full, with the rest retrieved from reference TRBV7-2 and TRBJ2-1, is GAGVSQSPSNKVTEKGKDVELRCDPISGHTALYWYRQSLGQGLEFLIYFQGNSAPDKSGLPSDRFSAERTGGSVSTLTIQRTQQEDSAVYLCASRPWSYAYNEQFFGPGTRLTVL.

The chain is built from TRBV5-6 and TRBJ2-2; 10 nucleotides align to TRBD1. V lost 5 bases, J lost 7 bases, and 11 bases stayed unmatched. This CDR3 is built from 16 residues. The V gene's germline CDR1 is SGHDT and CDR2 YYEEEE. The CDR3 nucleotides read TGTGCCAGCAGGGGGACCGGGACAGGGGCGCTCGGGGAGCTGTTTTTT. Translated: CASRGTGTGALGELFF.

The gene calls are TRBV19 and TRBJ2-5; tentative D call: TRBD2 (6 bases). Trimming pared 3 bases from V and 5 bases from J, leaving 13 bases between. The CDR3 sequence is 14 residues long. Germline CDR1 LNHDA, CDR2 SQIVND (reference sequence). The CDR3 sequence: CASSIRSGDETQYF. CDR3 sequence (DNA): TGTGCCAGTAGTATCCGCTCGGGGGATGAGACCCAGTACTTC.

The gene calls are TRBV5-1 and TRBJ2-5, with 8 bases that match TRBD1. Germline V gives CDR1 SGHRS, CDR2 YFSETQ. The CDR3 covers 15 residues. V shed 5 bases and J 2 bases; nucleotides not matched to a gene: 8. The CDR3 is CASRGQGLDQETQYF. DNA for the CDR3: TGCGCCAGCAGAGGACAGGGTCTAGATCAAGAGACCCAGTACTTC.

The CDR3 DNA sequence: TGTGCCAGCAGTTTAGAAGCAGGCATGAACACTGAAGCTTTCTTT. Its protein product is CASSLEAGMNTEAFF. This chain connects TRBV27 to TRBJ1-1; D not certain. Germline values: CDR1 MNHEY, CDR2 SMNVEV (reference sequence). This CDR3 has 15 amino acids. With 2 bases removed from V and 0 bases from J, the gap between germline ends came to 10 bases.

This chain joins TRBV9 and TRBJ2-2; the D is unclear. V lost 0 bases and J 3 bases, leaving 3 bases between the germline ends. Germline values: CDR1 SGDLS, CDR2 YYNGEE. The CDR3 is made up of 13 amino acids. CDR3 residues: CASSVADTGELFF. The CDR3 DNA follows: TGTGCCAGCAGCGTAGCAGACACCGGGGAGCTGTTTTTT.

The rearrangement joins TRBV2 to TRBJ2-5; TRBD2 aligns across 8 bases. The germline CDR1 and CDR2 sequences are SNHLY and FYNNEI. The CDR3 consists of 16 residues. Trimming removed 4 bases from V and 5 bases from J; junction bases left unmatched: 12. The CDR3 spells CASSGPAGVFGETQYF. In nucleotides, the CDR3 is TGTGCCAGCAGTGGGCCAGCGGGGGTTTTTGGGGAGACCCAGTACTTC.

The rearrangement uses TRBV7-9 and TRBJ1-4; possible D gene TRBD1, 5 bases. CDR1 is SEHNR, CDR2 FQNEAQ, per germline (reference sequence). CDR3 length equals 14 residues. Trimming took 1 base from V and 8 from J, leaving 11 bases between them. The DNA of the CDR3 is TGTGCCAGCAGCTTAGTCAAGGGGCGGGAAAAACTGTTTTTT. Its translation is CASSLVKGREKLFF.

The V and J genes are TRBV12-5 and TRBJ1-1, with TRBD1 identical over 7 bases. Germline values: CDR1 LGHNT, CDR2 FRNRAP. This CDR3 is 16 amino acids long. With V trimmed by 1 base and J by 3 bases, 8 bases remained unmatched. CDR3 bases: TGTGCTAGTGGTTTGGGTTCGAGGGGGCGTTACACTGAAGCTTTCTTT. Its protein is CASGLGSRGRYTEAFF.